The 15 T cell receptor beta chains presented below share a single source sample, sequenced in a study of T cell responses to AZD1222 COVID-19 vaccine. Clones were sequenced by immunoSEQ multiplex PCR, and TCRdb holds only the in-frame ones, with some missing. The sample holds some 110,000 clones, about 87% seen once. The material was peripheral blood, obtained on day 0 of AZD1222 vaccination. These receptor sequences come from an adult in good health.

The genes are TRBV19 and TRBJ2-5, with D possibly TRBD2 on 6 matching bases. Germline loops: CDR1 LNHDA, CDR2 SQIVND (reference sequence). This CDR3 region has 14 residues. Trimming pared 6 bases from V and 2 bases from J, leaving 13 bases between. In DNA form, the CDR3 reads TGTGCCAGTAGAAGGTCCGGGAGTCAAGAGACCCAGTACTTC. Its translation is CASRRSGSQETQYF.

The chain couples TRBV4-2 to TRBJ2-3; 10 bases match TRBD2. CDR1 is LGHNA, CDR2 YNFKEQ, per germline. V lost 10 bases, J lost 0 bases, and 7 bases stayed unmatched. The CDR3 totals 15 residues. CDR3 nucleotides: TGTGCCACTTCCAATAGCGGGAGGAGCACAGATACGCAGTATTTT. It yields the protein CATSNSGRSTDTQYF.

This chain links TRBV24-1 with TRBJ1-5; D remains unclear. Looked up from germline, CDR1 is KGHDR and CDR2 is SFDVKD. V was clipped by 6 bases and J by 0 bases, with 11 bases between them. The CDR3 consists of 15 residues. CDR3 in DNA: TGTGCCACCAGTACCGGGCCGTATAGCAATCAGCCCCAGCATTTT. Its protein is CATSTGPYSNQPQHF.

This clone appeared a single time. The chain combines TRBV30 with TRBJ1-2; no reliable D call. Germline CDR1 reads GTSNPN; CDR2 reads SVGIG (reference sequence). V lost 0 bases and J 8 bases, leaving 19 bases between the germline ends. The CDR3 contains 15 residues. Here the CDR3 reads CAWSVQFRSVEGYTF. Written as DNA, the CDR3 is TGTGCCTGGAGTGTACAATTTCGCTCCGTGGAAGGCTACACCTTC.

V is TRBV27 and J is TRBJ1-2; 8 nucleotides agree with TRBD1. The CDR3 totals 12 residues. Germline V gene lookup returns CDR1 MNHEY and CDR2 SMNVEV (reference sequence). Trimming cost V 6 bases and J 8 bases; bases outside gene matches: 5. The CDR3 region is CASRSTGEGYTF. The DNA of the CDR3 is TGTGCCAGCAGGTCGACAGGGGAGGGCTACACCTTC.

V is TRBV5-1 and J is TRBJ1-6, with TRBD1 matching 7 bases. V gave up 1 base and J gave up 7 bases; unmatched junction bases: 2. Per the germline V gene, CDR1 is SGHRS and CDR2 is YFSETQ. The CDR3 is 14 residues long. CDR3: CASSLSGGNSPLHF. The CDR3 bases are TGCGCCAGCAGCTTGTCAGGGGGAAATTCACCCCTCCACTTT.

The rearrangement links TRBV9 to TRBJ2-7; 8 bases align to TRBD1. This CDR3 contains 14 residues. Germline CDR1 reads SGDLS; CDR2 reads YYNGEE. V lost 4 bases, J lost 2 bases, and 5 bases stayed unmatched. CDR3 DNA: TGTGCCAGCAGCCCCCTGGGACAGGCCTACGAGCAGTACTTC. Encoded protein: CASSPLGQAYEQYF.

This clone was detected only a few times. The CDR3 here is CASSATFWGPSTDTQYF. The CDR3 DNA sequence: TGTGCCAGTAGTGCCACGTTTTGGGGGCCCAGCACAGATACGCAGTATTTT. The V gene is TRBV19, the J gene TRBJ2-3; possibly TRBD1 for D (6 bases). V lost 5 bases to trimming and J lost 0 bases, with 18 bases between them. In germline, CDR1 is LNHDA, CDR2 SQIVND (reference sequence). The CDR3 sequence is 17 residues long.

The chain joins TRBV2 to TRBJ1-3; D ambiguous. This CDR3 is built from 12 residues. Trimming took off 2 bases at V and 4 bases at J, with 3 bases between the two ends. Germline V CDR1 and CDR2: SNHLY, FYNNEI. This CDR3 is CASSESGNTIYF. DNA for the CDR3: TGTGCCAGCAGTGAATCCGGAAACACCATATATTTT.

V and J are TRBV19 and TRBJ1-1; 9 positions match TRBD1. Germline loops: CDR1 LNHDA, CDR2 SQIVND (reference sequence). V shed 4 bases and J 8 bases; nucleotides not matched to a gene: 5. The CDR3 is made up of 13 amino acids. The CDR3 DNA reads TGTGCCAGTAGTACGAGACAGGGGGAAGAAGCTTTCTTT. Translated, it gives CASSTRQGEEAFF.

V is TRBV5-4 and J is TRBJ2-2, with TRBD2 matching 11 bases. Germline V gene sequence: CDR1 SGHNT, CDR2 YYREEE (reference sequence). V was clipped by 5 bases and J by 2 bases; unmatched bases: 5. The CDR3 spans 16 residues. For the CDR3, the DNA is TGTGCCAGCAGAACCCGACTAGCGGGAAACACCGGGGAGCTGTTTTTT. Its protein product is CASRTRLAGNTGELFF.

CDR3 protein: CASKKQGARAFF. The DNA for the CDR3 is TGTGCCAGCAAAAAACAGGGGGCGCGGGCTTTCTTT. V and J are TRBV12-3 or TRBV12-4 and TRBJ1-1, with 9 positions matching TRBD1. The CDR3 contains 12 residues. V lost 7 bases to trimming and J lost 11 bases; unmatched junction nucleotides: 8.

CDR3 nucleotide sequence: TGTGCCAGCAGCTTGGAAGGGCGAGGGGATGGCTACACCTTC. Protein product: CASSLEGRGDGYTF. This sequence joins TRBV5-5 and TRBJ1-2; a weak D match, TRBD1 (5 bases). The germline V gene has CDR1 SGHKS and CDR2 YYEKEE (reference sequence). CDR3 length: 14 residues. V was shortened by 0 bases and J by 6 bases, with 12 bases between the two germline ends.

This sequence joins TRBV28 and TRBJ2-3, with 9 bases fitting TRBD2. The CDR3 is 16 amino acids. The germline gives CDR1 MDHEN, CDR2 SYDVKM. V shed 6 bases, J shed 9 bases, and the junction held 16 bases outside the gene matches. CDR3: CASSRGTSLEKGTQYF. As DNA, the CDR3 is TGTGCCAGCAGCCGGGGGACTAGCTTAGAAAAGGGGACGCAGTATTTT.

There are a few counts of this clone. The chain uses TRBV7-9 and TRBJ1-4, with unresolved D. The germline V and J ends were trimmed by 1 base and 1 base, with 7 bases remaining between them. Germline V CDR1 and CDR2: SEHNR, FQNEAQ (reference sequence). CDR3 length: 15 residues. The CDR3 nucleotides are TGTGCCAGCAGCTTAGATGCGGGAACTAATGAAAAACTGTTTTTT. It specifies CASSLDAGTNEKLFF.